The next 18 T cell receptor beta chains were all read from a single sample in a study of molecular identifiers for immune sequencing clone quantification (dated by TCRdb to the late 2010s). Library construction relied on PCR. TCRdb shows the sequencer as NextSeq 500. TCRdb reran the public reads through fastp at Q25 and MiXCR, keeping productive beta chains. CDR3 protein duplicates are merged, each entry listing the most common genes and DNA. The sample records roughly 630,000 distinct CDR3 sequences, less than 30% of which are singletons. The top ten clones comprise about 0.8% of the sample. Specimen: naive CD8+ T cells from blood, with Jurkat cell RNA spiked in. Read against the paper, the sample's cell subset or site label means: FACS-sorted CD8+CD4-CCR7+CD45RA+ naive T cells. Receptors were obtained from a human donor in good health. Some libraries in this study had Jurkat cell RNA spiked in.

This clonotype was seen a few times. The chain couples TRBV28 to TRBJ2-7; D uncertain. CDR3 size: 17 residues. Germline loops: CDR1 MDHEN, CDR2 SYDVKM. V shed 5 bases and J shed 2 bases, with 22 bases lying between them. The CDR3 spells CASSPLWFADQPYEQYF. In nucleotides, the CDR3 is TGTGCCAGCAGTCCTCTTTGGTTCGCGGACCAACCCTACGAGCAGTACTTC. Looking up the rest from reference TRBV28 and TRBJ2-7 gives the full variable domain: DVKVTQSSRYLVKRTGEKVFLECVQDMDHENMFWYRQDPGLGLRLIYFSYDVKMKEKGDIPEGYSVSREKKERFSLILESASTNQTSMYLCASSPLWFADQPYEQYFGPGTRLTVT.

At least ten counts were recorded for this clonotype. The chain carries TRBV4-3 and TRBJ2-7; no clear D gene. V shed 4 bases and J shed 4 bases, with 11 bases lying between them. The CDR3 length is 13 residues. Germline V gene lookup returns CDR1 LGHNA and CDR2 YSLEER. In DNA, the CDR3 is TGCGCCAGCAGCCGCGGACCGAGTTACGAGCAGTACTTC. Translation: CASSRGPSYEQYF.

This clonotype has only a few counts. V and J are TRBV10-3 and TRBJ1-1, with D possibly matching TRBD1 (5 bases). This CDR3 has 11 amino acids. Trimming removed 8 bases from V and 1 base from J, with 5 bases in between. Per germline, CDR1 ENHRY and CDR2 SYGVKD. In DNA, the CDR3 is TGTGCCATCGGGGCGAACACTGAAGCTTTCTTT. It specifies CAIGANTEAFF.

The chain joins TRBV3-1 to TRBJ2-1, with a possible D match to TRBD1 (6 bases). The CDR3 covers 16 residues. Germline assignment: CDR1 LGHDT and CDR2 YNNKEL (reference sequence). Trimming removed 1 base at V and 9 bases at J, with 19 bases between. The CDR3 region has the DNA TGTGCCAGCAGCCAAGTGGGGGCACCCCTGCACGTTGAGCAGTTCTTC. It specifies CASSQVGAPLHVEQFF.

This clonotype was seen at least ten times. The CDR3 reads CASSLLLPSSTDTQYF. CDR3 bases: TGTGCCAGCAGCCTCCTTCTTCCCTCTAGCACAGATACGCAGTATTTT. The chain is built from TRBV7-9 and TRBJ2-3, with no clear D. V lost 5 bases and J lost 0, with 15 bases in between. The germline gives CDR1 SEHNR, CDR2 FQNEAQ (reference sequence). The CDR3 extends over 16 amino acids.

This clonotype was observed a handful of times. The chain couples TRBV6-1 to TRBJ2-7, with 8 bases that match TRBD1. This CDR3 has 14 residues. Germline V gene data show CDR1 as MNHNS and CDR2 as SASEGT. V lost 1 base, J lost 3 bases, and 2 bases stayed unmatched. As DNA, the CDR3 is TGTGCCAGCAGTGAAGTTGGACAGGGCTACGAGCAGTACTTC. It is translated as CASSEVGQGYEQYF.

As for this clonotype: It may be a read error: a sequence one base away is much more abundant. In this CDR3 the conserved last residue, phenylalanine or tryptophan, is missing, so a read error is likely. V gene TRBV9 combines with J gene TRBJ2-3; 10 bases line up with TRBD1. The germline V gene has CDR1 SGDLS and CDR2 YYNGEE. The junction had 15 bases not matched to a gene; V was cut back by 4 bases and J by 4 bases. This CDR3 region has 18 residues. As DNA, the CDR3 is TGTGCCAGCAGCCCACCAATGGGAGTGGGACAGGGGCCAGATACGCAGTATGTT. Its translation is CASSPPMGVGQGPDTQYV.

The J gene is TRBJ2-1, the V gene TRBV21-1; the table's D call, TRBD2, was not checked against the DNA. TRBV21-1 is given as a pseudogene. This CDR3 has 14 amino acids. This CDR3 is CASSQPRGGNEQFF. The CDR3 DNA reads as TGTGCCAGCAGCCAGCCCAGGGGAGGGAATGAGCAGTTCTTC.

This clonotype was seen more than once but under ten times. This chain connects TRBV3-1 to TRBJ1-1, with D perhaps matching TRBD1 (5 bases). Trimming cost V 1 base and J 1 base, with 10 bases left between them. Germline CDR1 reads LGHDT; CDR2 reads YNNKEL (reference sequence). This CDR3 region has 15 residues. CDR3 DNA sequence: TGTGCCAGCAGCCAAGCTTGGCAGGGGAACACTGAAGCTTTCTTT. Protein sequence: CASSQAWQGNTEAFF.

A note on this clonotype: A single base separates this from a much larger clone, so it may be a read error. The chain carries TRBV28 and TRBJ2-5, with 7 positions matching TRBD1. Germline CDR1 MDHEN, CDR2 SYDVKM. The CDR3 runs 19 residues. With V trimmed by 4 bases and J by 1 base, 18 bases remained unmatched. The CDR3 DNA is TGTGCCAGCAGTTCTATTCCTCAACATTATCGGGACAGCCAAGAGACCCAGTACTTC. Protein product: CASSSIPQHYRDSQETQYF.

This clonotype was detected only a few times. A read error may produce the germline difference seen at one junction end. The rearrangement uses TRBV14 and TRBJ2-7; D is unclear. Germline CDR1 reads SGHDN; CDR2 reads FVKESK. The CDR3 is 12 amino acids. CDR3 residues: CVSSQGYYEQYF. As DNA, the CDR3 is TGTGTCAGCAGCCAAGGCTACTACGAGCAGTACTTC.

This clonotype was observed at least ten times. This chain links TRBV19 with TRBJ2-5; possible D gene TRBD1, 5 bases. The V and J ends lost 5 bases and 0 bases respectively, with 16 bases between them. The CDR3 has 16 amino acids. Germline CDR1 and CDR2: LNHDA and SQIVND (reference sequence). CDR3 in amino acids: CASSPLSRTNQETQYF. The CDR3, as DNA: TGTGCCAGTAGTCCCTTGAGCAGGACAAACCAAGAGACCCAGTACTTC.

Regarding this clonotype: The CDR3 does not end in the conserved phenylalanine or tryptophan, so this is likely a read error. The chain combines TRBV6-2 or TRBV6-3 with TRBJ2-3; 9 nucleotides line up with TRBD2. The CDR3 loop spans 16 amino acids. Germline CDR1 MNHEY, CDR2 SVGEGT. J gave up 2 bases and V 6 bases, and 9 bases lay outside the gene matches. The CDR3 protein is CASRTTAGGPTDTQYL. In DNA form, the CDR3 reads TGTGCCAGCAGGACCACAGCGGGGGGCCCCACAGATACGCAGTATCTT.

This rearrangement joins TRBV25-1 to TRBJ2-2; no firm D call. The CDR3 length is 14 residues. Per germline, CDR1 MGHDK and CDR2 SYGVNS. The ends were cut back, 3 bases at V and 4 bases at J, with 9 bases in the middle. As DNA, the CDR3 is TGTGCCAGCAGTGAGGTACGACGCACCGGGGAGCTGTTTTTT. This translates into CASSEVRRTGELFF.

The V and J genes are TRBV15 and TRBJ1-5; tentatively, D is TRBD1 (5 bases). Trimming removed 5 bases from V and 6 bases from J, with 14 bases in between. In germline, CDR1 is LNHNV, CDR2 YYDKDF (reference sequence). The CDR3 runs 14 residues. Here the CDR3 reads CATSDRGAGQPQHF. The CDR3 DNA sequence: TGTGCCACCAGCGATAGGGGAGCGGGTCAGCCCCAGCATTTT.

The J gene is TRBJ2-2, the V gene TRBV6-2 or TRBV6-3; D remains ambiguous. Trimming left V 2 bases short and J 1 base short, with 5 bases between. Germline lookup yields CDR1 MNHEY and CDR2 SVGEGT. This CDR3 has 14 amino acids. The CDR3 DNA sequence: TGTGCCAGCAGTTACCATGAGAACACCGGGGAGCTGTTTTTT. It is translated as CASSYHENTGELFF.

This clonotype was seen ten or more times. The V gene is TRBV12-3 or TRBV12-4, the J gene TRBJ2-3; D possibly uses TRBD1 or TRBD2 (5 bases each). The length of the CDR3 is 16 residues. Trimming removed 3 bases from V and 1 base from J, with 14 bases in between. CDR3 sequence: CASSLLGVAGTDTQYF. Here the CDR3 DNA reads TGTGCCAGCAGTTTGTTGGGGGTAGCCGGCACAGATACGCAGTATTTT.

This clonotype was detected a few times. The rearrangement joins TRBV28 to TRBJ1-5, with D possibly being TRBD1 (5 bases). The CDR3 contains 15 residues. The V end was cut by 6 bases, the J end by 0 bases, with 12 bases between. CDR1 and CDR2 (germline): MDHEN, SYDVKM. The CDR3 region has the DNA TGTGCCAGCAGGGAACAGGTGTATAGCAATCAGCCCCAGCATTTT. Protein: CASREQVYSNQPQHF. Supplemented by reference TRBV28 and TRBJ1-5, the full variable domain reads DVKVTQSSRYLVKRTGEKVFLECVQDMDHENMFWYRQDPGLGLRLIYFSYDVKMKEKGDIPEGYSVSREKKERFSLILESASTNQTSMYLCASREQVYSNQPQHFGDGTRLSIL.